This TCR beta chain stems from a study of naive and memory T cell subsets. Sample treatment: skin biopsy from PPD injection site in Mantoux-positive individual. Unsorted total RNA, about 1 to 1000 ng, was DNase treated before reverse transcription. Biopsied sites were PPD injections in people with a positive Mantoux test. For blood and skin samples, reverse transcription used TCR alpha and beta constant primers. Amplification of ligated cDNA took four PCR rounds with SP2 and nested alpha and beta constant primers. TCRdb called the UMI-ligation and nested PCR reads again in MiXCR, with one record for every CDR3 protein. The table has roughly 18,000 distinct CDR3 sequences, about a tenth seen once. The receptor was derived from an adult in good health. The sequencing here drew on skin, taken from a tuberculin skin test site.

CDR3 region: CASSFIRSGMGGAEEQYF. The CDR3 coding sequence is TGTGCCAGCAGCTTCATACGATCGGGTATGGGGGGCGCGGAAGAGCAGTACTTC. V is TRBV5-6 and J is TRBJ2-7; D could derive from TRBD1 or TRBD2 (6 bases each). The germline gives CDR1 SGHDT, CDR2 YYEEEE. With 2 bases removed from V and 7 bases from J, the gap between germline ends came to 28 bases. The CDR3 runs 18 residues. Based on the CDR3 plus reference TRBV5-6 and TRBJ2-7, the full variable domain is DAGVTQSPTHLIKTRGQQVTLRCSPKSGHDTVSWYQQALGQGPQFIFQYYEEEERQRGNFPDRFSGHQFPNYSSELNVNALLLGDSALYLCASSFIRSGMGGAEEQYFGPGTRLTVT.